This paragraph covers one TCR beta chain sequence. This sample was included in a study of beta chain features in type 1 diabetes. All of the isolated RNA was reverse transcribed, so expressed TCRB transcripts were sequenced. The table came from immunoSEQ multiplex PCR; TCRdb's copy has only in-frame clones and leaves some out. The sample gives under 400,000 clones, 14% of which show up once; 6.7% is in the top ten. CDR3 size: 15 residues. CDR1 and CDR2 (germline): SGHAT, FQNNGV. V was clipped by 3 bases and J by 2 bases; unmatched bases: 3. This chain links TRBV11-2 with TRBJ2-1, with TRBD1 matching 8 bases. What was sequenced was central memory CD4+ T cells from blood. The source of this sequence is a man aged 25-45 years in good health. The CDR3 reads CASSFGQGAYNEQFF. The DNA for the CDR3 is TGTGCCAGCAGCTTCGGACAGGGCGCCTACAATGAGCAGTTCTTC.